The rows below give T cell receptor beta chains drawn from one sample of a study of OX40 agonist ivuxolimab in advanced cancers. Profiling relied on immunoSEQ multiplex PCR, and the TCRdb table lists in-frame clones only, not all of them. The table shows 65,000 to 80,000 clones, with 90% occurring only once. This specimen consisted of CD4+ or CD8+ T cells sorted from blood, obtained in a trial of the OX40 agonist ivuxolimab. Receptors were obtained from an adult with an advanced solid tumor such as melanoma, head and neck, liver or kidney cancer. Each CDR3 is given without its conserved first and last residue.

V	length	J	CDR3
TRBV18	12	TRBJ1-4	ASSPGTGEEKLF
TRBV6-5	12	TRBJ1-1	ASSYAGGTSQAF
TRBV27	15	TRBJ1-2	ASSLSLPGQGGYGYT
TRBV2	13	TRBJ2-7	ASTEGRRTTYEQY
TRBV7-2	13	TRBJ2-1	ASSSRGTRDNEQF
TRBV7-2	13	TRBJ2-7	ASSLGPSGRYEQY
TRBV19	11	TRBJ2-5	ASASGRWETQY
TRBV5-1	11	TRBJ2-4	ASSPGDGNIQY
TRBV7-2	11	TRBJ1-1	ASSVRGETEAF
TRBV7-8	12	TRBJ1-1	ASSAETAGTEAF
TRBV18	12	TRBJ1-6	ASSPGRDPGALH
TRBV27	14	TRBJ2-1	ASSRKGLAGGNEQF
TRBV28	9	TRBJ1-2	ASSLNYGYT
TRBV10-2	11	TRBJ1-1	ASSEFLEPEAF
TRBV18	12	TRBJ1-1	ASSPRGFNTEAF
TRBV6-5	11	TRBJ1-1	ASGAAGGTEAF